This entry is about one TCR beta chain. Its antigen has not been determined. Per-base qualities were not stored, and no clone one base away is much larger. To sequence the TCRbeta CDR3 region, genomic DNA was isolated from the sorted cells. The immunoSEQ Assay was used for sequencing of TCRbeta CDR3 regions. Held by TCRdb, this immuneACCESS table contains in-frame sequences only and omits some clones. Under half of the omission traces to an unresolved V gene where checked; the cause of the rest is unknown. Across this sample there are tens of thousands of clones, with 90% to 95% seen only once. Of the sample, around 12% is held by the ten largest clones. The sample is drawn from a study of OX40 agonist ivuxolimab in advanced cancers. Regarding the research as a whole: Ivuxolimab, which targeted the costimulatory receptor OX40 (CD134), was an agonistic, fully human IgG2 monoclonal antibody. Patients were allowed to have had prior anti-PD-1, anti-PD-L1 or anti-CTLA-4 therapy, and approximately 40% of the dose-escalation patients had been treated with checkpoint inhibitors. The paper reports the monotherapy dose-escalation portion (N = 52 patients) of the phase I ivuxolimab trial. Peripheral TCRbeta sequencing was intended to test whether TCR sequence diversity was altered and clonal T-cell expansion was caused by ivuxolimab. Three dose-escalation patients achieved partial responses, one with hepatocellular carcinoma and two with cutaneous melanoma. Of the approximately 54 dose-escalation patients, hepatocellular carcinoma was present in about 20, melanoma in around 15, renal cell carcinoma in 9 and head and neck cancer in 9. Intravenous ivuxolimab was administered to patients every 2 weeks at six dose levels: 0.01, 0.1, 0.3, 1.5, 3 and 10 mg/kg. In the dose-escalation cohort, over 65% of patients were male, and the mean age was about 55 years, with a range of about 23 to 80. General findings and caveats noted by the study authors: After ivuxolimab, expanded clones were on average more numerous among CD8+ T cells than among CD4+ T cells. The antigen specificity of the clonally expanded peripheral T cells was not determined. In the 0.1-3.0 mg/kg groups, partial responders had among the lowest normalized peripheral clonal expansion, particularly in CD8+ T cells. Low levels of normalized T-cell clonal expansion were also seen in some patients who did not respond. At doses from 0.1 to 3.0 mg/kg, clonal expansion was seen in both CD4+ and CD8+ blood T cells between baseline and week 6.

Patients with a history of autoimmune disease or receiving systemic immunosuppression were excluded from the trial. Peripheral blood for TCR sequencing was collected from all dose cohorts at baseline, on cycle 4 day 1, and on cycle 7 day 1. The samples were taken from a phase I, first-in-human, multicenter, open-label dose-escalation trial of ivuxolimab. Adults with locally advanced or metastatic melanoma, renal cell, hepatocellular, or head and neck squamous cell carcinoma were enrolled in the trial. Before TCR sequencing, CD4+ and CD8+ T cells were separately sorted from peripheral blood. Sequences LNHNV (CDR1) and YYDKDF (CDR2) are obtained from the germline V gene (reference sequence). The CDR3, from cysteine to phenylalanine, totals 14 residues. Only the CDR3 DNA stays, 42 bases, in frame from base 1. V lost 8 bases and J lost 1 base, and the count of bases not matched to a germline gene is 6.

Sequences were derived from CD4+ or CD8+ T cells sorted from blood, sampled in a trial of the OX40 agonist ivuxolimab. The chain was built from TRBV15 and TRBJ2-5, with 8 bases in between that match TRBD2. This TCR derives from an adult with an advanced solid tumor such as melanoma, head and neck, liver or kidney cancer. The CDR3 reads CATRPSGSQETQYF. At the DNA level, the sequence is TGTGCCACCCGTCCCAGCGGGAGCCAAGAGACCCAGTACTTC.